Below, one TCR beta chain is given with its context. This sample stems from a study of blood T cell repertoires in COVID-19. Per the original methods: Amplified reference gene primers provided the basis for estimating nucleated cell counts. This table comes from immunoSEQ multiplex PCR, and its TCRdb copy is limited to in-frame clones, with some not included. The DNA gave D and trimming, while V, J and clone size come from that table. This table holds some 220,000 clones, roughly nine tenths found once. This CDR3 has 16 amino acids. Germline assignment: CDR1 SGDLS and CDR2 YYNGEE. J gave up 7 bases and V 0 bases, and 8 bases lay outside the gene matches.

The sample consisted of PBMCs or T cells enriched from blood (not recorded which). This chain links TRBV9 with TRBJ2-3; 10 nucleotides match TRBD1. This sequence originates from a woman in her forties or fifties in a cohort exposed to, infected with or recovered from COVID-19 (not recorded which). The CDR3 nucleotides read TGTGCCAGCAGCGTAGTGGGGACAGGGGTTAGCAATACGCAGTATTTT. Its translation: CASSVVGTGVSNTQYF.